These 10 T cell receptor beta chains share one sample of origin, sequenced in a study of shared clonotypes between healthy human individuals. Assay: immunoSEQ multiplex PCR; the TCRdb copy retains only in-frame clones and omits some. The sample contains about a million clones, 77% of which appear only once. The material sequenced was memory CD4+ T cells from PBMCs. Indicated subset: CD45RA-negative fraction. These receptors came from a man aged 18 to 30 in good health. Some clones in this sample may be carry-over from other donors' samples.

This rearrangement joins TRBV7-8 to TRBJ1-1, with unresolved D. With 3 bases removed from V and 3 bases from J, the gap between germline ends came to 5 bases. Per germline, CDR1 SGHVS and CDR2 FQNEAQ. The CDR3 sequence is 12 residues long. The CDR3 sequence is CASSFEHTEAFF. CDR3 nucleotide sequence: TGTGCCAGCAGCTTTGAGCACACTGAAGCTTTCTTT.

This chain joins TRBV6-6 and TRBJ1-5, with D possibly matching TRBD1 (6 bases). The CDR3 loop spans 13 amino acids. Germline V gene sequence: CDR1 MNHNY, CDR2 SVGAGI (reference sequence). Trimming pared 7 bases from V and 3 bases from J, leaving 10 bases between. The CDR3 reads CASKGDNNQPQHF. The CDR3 DNA follows: TGTGCCAGCAAGGGGGATAACAATCAGCCCCAGCATTTT.

V gene TRBV7-9 combines with J gene TRBJ2-2; unclear D gene. CDR3 length: 13 amino acids. Trimming took off 1 base at V and 8 bases at J, with 8 bases between the two ends. CDR1 is SEHNR, CDR2 FQNEAQ, per germline (reference sequence). The DNA for the CDR3 is TGTGCCAGCAGCTTAGATGGGGAAGGGGAGCTGTTTTTT. It translates to CASSLDGEGELFF.

V gene TRBV9 combines with J gene TRBJ2-3; 9 nucleotides line up with TRBD2. The CDR3 totals 19 residues. Looked up from germline, CDR1 is SGDLS and CDR2 is YYNGEE. V shed 0 bases and J 0 bases; nucleotides not matched to a gene: 11. CDR3 DNA sequence: TGTGCCAGCAGCGTAGCCGTCCGGACTAGCGAGAGAAGCACAGATACGCAGTATTTT. Encoded protein: CASSVAVRTSERSTDTQYF.

The V and J genes are TRBV6-6 and TRBJ2-4, with D hard to call. The CDR3 contains 14 residues. The ends were cut back, 8 bases at V and 7 bases at J, with 18 bases in the middle. Germline CDR1 and CDR2: MNHNY and SVGAGI (reference sequence). In DNA, the CDR3 is TGTGCCAGCTCCAGTTCACGGGTGGTGAACATTCAGTACTTC. Translation: CASSSSRVVNIQYF.

The chain has TRBV7-9 and TRBJ1-1; no clear D. Trimming shortened V by 7 bases and J by 0 bases, and 18 bases separated the two germline ends. The V gene's germline CDR1 is SEHNR and CDR2 FQNEAQ (reference sequence). CDR3 length: 16 residues. The CDR3, as DNA: TGTGCCAGCACCTCGAGGACTTCCCCTATGAACACTGAAGCTTTCTTT. Its protein product is CASTSRTSPMNTEAFF. Together with reference TRBV7-9 and TRBJ1-1, the CDR3 gives the full variable domain: DTGVSQNPRHKITKRGQNVTFRCDPISEHNRLYWYRQTLGQGPEFLTYFQNEAQLEKSRLLSDRFSAERPKGSFSTLEIQRTEQGDSAMYLCASTSRTSPMNTEAFFGQGTRLTVV.

This clone was observed at least ten times. The chain is built from TRBV6-1 and TRBJ1-2, with 7 bases lining up with TRBD1. Germline V gene sequence: CDR1 MNHNS, CDR2 SASEGT. J gave up 2 bases and V 5 bases, and 8 bases lay outside the gene matches. The CDR3 sequence is 15 residues long. The CDR3 protein is CASSFAGQANYGYTF. The CDR3 bases are TGTGCCAGCAGTTTTGCCGGACAGGCAAACTATGGCTACACCTTC.

The chain combines TRBV7-2 with TRBJ1-5; the D is unclear. The V gene lost 6 bases and the J gene lost 5 bases, with 11 bases spanning the gap. The germline V gene has CDR1 SGHTA and CDR2 FQGNSA. The CDR3 loop spans 13 amino acids. CDR3 in amino acids: CASSGRADQPQHF. In DNA form, the CDR3 reads TGTGCCAGCAGTGGAAGGGCTGATCAGCCCCAGCATTTT. Drawing the rest from reference TRBV7-2 and TRBJ1-5, the complete variable domain is GAGVSQSPSNKVTEKGKDVELRCDPISGHTALYWYRQSLGQGLEFLIYFQGNSAPDKSGLPSDRFSAERTGGSVSTLTIQRTQQEDSAVYLCASSGRADQPQHFGDGTRLSIL.

This clone has more than one count but fewer than ten. The chain is built from TRBV28 and TRBJ2-6; D remains unclear. Trimming removed 2 bases from V and 3 bases from J, with 8 bases in between. Germline V gives CDR1 MDHEN, CDR2 SYDVKM. The CDR3 totals 15 residues. The DNA of the CDR3 is TGTGCCAGCAGTTTAGAAGGGTATGGGGCCAACGTCCTGACTTTC. This codes for CASSLEGYGANVLTF.

The chain has TRBV5-1 and TRBJ2-5; TRBD1 might be the D (5 bases). The CDR3 contains 16 residues. The germline V gene encodes CDR1 SGHRS and CDR2 YFSETQ. V shed 6 bases and J shed 1 base, with 19 bases lying between them. The CDR3 DNA sequence: TGCGCCAGCATAAGGTCGCCAGGGAACTCCCAAGAGACCCAGTACTTC. This sequence encodes CASIRSPGNSQETQYF.